A selection of T cell receptor beta chains follows, all from one sample in a study of T cell repertoires in cytomegalovirus infection. TCRdb used MiXCR to reprocess the reads, holding one entry per CDR3 protein. The sample has some 800,000 distinct CDR3 sequences; approximately 32% are singletons. No antigen is known for these receptors. The source was cultured CD8+ T cells from PBMCs, collected from culture after CMV antigen stimulation. These receptors were collected from a human donor in good health (CMV status not recorded). Some clones in this sample may be carry-over from other donors' samples. CDR3s include the opening cysteine and the closing phenylalanine or tryptophan. Each record gives: clone size, J gene, V gene, D gene, CDR3 protein, CDR3 DNA. A D gene is named only where the DNA matches it firmly. The size entry is marked missing in some rows and otherwise reads once, few, many or a size class.

clone size: NA; J gene: TRBJ2-6; V gene: TRBV19; D gene: NA; CDR3 protein: CASSWTNSGANVLTF; CDR3 DNA: TGTGCCAGTAGTTGGACTAACTCTGGGGCCAACGTCCTGACTTTC
clone size: many; J gene: TRBJ2-1; V gene: TRBV7-6; D gene: TRBD2; CDR3 protein: CASSLRGENEQFF; CDR3 DNA: TGTGCCAGCAGCCTCCGGGGGGAGAATGAGCAGTTCTTC
clone size: many; J gene: TRBJ2-5; V gene: TRBV6-6; D gene: TRBD2; CDR3 protein: CASSYSRGLAGETQYF; CDR3 DNA: TGTGCCAGCAGTTACTCCCGTGGACTAGCGGGAGAGACCCAGTACTTC
clone size: few; J gene: TRBJ1-2; V gene: TRBV12-3/TRBV12-4; D gene: NA; CDR3 protein: CASSLSAAMGYTF; CDR3 DNA: TGTGCCAGCAGTTTATCGGCTGCCATGGGGTACACCTTC
clone size: few; J gene: TRBJ2-6; V gene: TRBV7-9; D gene: NA; CDR3 protein: CASSPPDMSGANVLTF; CDR3 DNA: TGTGCCAGCAGCCCCCCAGACATGTCTGGGGCCAACGTCCTGACTTTC
clone size: NA; J gene: TRBJ2-1; V gene: TRBV12-3/TRBV12-4; D gene: NA; CDR3 protein: CASSPTPAYNEQFF; CDR3 DNA: TGTGCCAGCAGCCCAACCCCAGCCTACAATGAGCAGTTCTTC
clone size: NA; J gene: TRBJ1-2; V gene: TRBV11-2; D gene: TRBD1; CDR3 protein: CASSSRDRGTTNYGYTF; CDR3 DNA: TGTGCCAGCAGCTCCCGGGACAGGGGGACCACTAACTATGGCTACACCTTC
clone size: NA; J gene: TRBJ1-2; V gene: TRBV2; D gene: NA; CDR3 protein: CATRLVGGYTF; CDR3 DNA: TGTGCCACCCGCCTCGTAGGTGGCTACACCTTC
clone size: NA; J gene: TRBJ1-2; V gene: TRBV6-6; D gene: TRBD1; CDR3 protein: CASSSSTGGNGYTF; CDR3 DNA: TGTGCCAGCAGTTCCTCGACAGGGGGTAATGGCTACACCTTC
clone size: NA; J gene: TRBJ1-5; V gene: TRBV6-5; D gene: TRBD1; CDR3 protein: CASSADRVRQPQHF; CDR3 DNA: TGTGCCAGCAGTGCGGACAGGGTCCGTCAGCCCCAGCATTTT
clone size: NA; J gene: TRBJ1-5; V gene: TRBV29-1; D gene: NA; CDR3 protein: CSEKTGVVGNQPQHF; CDR3 DNA: TGCAGCGAAAAGACGGGGGTGGTTGGCAATCAGCCCCAGCATTTT
clone size: few; J gene: TRBJ2-2; V gene: TRBV3-1; D gene: NA; CDR3 protein: CASRSHGSGFKGRGTGELFF; CDR3 DNA: TGTGCCAGCAGATCCCACGGAAGTGGATTCAAGGGTCGAGGGACCGGGGAGCTGTTTTTT
clone size: few; J gene: TRBJ2-5; V gene: TRBV12-3/TRBV12-4; D gene: NA; CDR3 protein: CASSLRAGHPMQETQYF; CDR3 DNA: TGTGCCAGCAGTTTAAGGGCGGGACACCCAATGCAAGAGACCCAGTACTTC
clone size: NA; J gene: TRBJ2-3; V gene: TRBV12-3/TRBV12-4; D gene: TRBD2; CDR3 protein: CASSFSVPPVLAGERDTQYF; CDR3 DNA: TGTGCCAGCAGTTTCTCCGTCCCCCCCGTACTAGCGGGGGAAAGAGATACGCAGTATTTT
clone size: many; J gene: TRBJ2-7; V gene: TRBV7-8; D gene: TRBD1; CDR3 protein: CASSYPGTEAFNNSYEQYF; CDR3 DNA: TGTGCCAGCAGCTATCCCGGGACAGAAGCCTTCAACAACTCCTACGAGCAGTACTTC
clone size: NA; J gene: TRBJ2-2; V gene: TRBV12-3/TRBV12-4; D gene: NA; CDR3 protein: CASTQRPNTGELFF; CDR3 DNA: TGTGCCAGCACTCAGCGTCCGAACACCGGGGAGCTGTTTTTT
clone size: many; J gene: TRBJ1-6; V gene: TRBV6-1; D gene: NA; CDR3 protein: CASSDGLASAPLHF; CDR3 DNA: TGTGCCAGCAGTGACGGACTGGCGTCGGCACCCCTCCACTTT
clone size: NA; J gene: TRBJ2-2; V gene: TRBV11-2; D gene: TRBD1; CDR3 protein: CASSGTGQGLRPMENTGELFF; CDR3 DNA: TGTGCCAGCAGCGGTACCGGACAGGGGCTCCGGCCAATGGAGAACACCGGGGAGCTGTTTTTT
clone size: few; J gene: TRBJ2-2; V gene: TRBV19; D gene: NA; CDR3 protein: CASSIGFRSGELFF; CDR3 DNA: TGTGCCAGTAGTATAGGGTTCAGGTCCGGGGAGCTGTTTTTT
clone size: NA; J gene: TRBJ1-2; V gene: TRBV5-6; D gene: NA; CDR3 protein: CASSYGTVRYGYTF; CDR3 DNA: TGTGCCAGCAGCTACGGGACGGTCCGATATGGCTACACCTTC
clone size: many; J gene: TRBJ1-2; V gene: TRBV7-2; D gene: NA; CDR3 protein: CAGTEGRHGYTF; CDR3 DNA: TGTGCCGGTACCGAGGGTAGGCATGGCTACACCTTC
clone size: NA; J gene: TRBJ2-7; V gene: TRBV27; D gene: TRBD2; CDR3 protein: CASSSGTSMAEQYF; CDR3 DNA: TGTGCCAGCAGTTCCGGGACTAGCATGGCCGAGCAGTACTTC
clone size: NA; J gene: TRBJ2-7; V gene: TRBV27; D gene: TRBD1; CDR3 protein: CASSSYRGQYF; CDR3 DNA: TGTGCCAGCAGTTCCTACAGGGGACAGTACTTC
clone size: few; J gene: TRBJ1-5; V gene: TRBV28; D gene: NA; CDR3 protein: CASSFSRRSLNQPQHF; CDR3 DNA: TGTGCCAGCAGTTTTTCTCGACGTAGCCTCAATCAGCCCCAGCATTTT